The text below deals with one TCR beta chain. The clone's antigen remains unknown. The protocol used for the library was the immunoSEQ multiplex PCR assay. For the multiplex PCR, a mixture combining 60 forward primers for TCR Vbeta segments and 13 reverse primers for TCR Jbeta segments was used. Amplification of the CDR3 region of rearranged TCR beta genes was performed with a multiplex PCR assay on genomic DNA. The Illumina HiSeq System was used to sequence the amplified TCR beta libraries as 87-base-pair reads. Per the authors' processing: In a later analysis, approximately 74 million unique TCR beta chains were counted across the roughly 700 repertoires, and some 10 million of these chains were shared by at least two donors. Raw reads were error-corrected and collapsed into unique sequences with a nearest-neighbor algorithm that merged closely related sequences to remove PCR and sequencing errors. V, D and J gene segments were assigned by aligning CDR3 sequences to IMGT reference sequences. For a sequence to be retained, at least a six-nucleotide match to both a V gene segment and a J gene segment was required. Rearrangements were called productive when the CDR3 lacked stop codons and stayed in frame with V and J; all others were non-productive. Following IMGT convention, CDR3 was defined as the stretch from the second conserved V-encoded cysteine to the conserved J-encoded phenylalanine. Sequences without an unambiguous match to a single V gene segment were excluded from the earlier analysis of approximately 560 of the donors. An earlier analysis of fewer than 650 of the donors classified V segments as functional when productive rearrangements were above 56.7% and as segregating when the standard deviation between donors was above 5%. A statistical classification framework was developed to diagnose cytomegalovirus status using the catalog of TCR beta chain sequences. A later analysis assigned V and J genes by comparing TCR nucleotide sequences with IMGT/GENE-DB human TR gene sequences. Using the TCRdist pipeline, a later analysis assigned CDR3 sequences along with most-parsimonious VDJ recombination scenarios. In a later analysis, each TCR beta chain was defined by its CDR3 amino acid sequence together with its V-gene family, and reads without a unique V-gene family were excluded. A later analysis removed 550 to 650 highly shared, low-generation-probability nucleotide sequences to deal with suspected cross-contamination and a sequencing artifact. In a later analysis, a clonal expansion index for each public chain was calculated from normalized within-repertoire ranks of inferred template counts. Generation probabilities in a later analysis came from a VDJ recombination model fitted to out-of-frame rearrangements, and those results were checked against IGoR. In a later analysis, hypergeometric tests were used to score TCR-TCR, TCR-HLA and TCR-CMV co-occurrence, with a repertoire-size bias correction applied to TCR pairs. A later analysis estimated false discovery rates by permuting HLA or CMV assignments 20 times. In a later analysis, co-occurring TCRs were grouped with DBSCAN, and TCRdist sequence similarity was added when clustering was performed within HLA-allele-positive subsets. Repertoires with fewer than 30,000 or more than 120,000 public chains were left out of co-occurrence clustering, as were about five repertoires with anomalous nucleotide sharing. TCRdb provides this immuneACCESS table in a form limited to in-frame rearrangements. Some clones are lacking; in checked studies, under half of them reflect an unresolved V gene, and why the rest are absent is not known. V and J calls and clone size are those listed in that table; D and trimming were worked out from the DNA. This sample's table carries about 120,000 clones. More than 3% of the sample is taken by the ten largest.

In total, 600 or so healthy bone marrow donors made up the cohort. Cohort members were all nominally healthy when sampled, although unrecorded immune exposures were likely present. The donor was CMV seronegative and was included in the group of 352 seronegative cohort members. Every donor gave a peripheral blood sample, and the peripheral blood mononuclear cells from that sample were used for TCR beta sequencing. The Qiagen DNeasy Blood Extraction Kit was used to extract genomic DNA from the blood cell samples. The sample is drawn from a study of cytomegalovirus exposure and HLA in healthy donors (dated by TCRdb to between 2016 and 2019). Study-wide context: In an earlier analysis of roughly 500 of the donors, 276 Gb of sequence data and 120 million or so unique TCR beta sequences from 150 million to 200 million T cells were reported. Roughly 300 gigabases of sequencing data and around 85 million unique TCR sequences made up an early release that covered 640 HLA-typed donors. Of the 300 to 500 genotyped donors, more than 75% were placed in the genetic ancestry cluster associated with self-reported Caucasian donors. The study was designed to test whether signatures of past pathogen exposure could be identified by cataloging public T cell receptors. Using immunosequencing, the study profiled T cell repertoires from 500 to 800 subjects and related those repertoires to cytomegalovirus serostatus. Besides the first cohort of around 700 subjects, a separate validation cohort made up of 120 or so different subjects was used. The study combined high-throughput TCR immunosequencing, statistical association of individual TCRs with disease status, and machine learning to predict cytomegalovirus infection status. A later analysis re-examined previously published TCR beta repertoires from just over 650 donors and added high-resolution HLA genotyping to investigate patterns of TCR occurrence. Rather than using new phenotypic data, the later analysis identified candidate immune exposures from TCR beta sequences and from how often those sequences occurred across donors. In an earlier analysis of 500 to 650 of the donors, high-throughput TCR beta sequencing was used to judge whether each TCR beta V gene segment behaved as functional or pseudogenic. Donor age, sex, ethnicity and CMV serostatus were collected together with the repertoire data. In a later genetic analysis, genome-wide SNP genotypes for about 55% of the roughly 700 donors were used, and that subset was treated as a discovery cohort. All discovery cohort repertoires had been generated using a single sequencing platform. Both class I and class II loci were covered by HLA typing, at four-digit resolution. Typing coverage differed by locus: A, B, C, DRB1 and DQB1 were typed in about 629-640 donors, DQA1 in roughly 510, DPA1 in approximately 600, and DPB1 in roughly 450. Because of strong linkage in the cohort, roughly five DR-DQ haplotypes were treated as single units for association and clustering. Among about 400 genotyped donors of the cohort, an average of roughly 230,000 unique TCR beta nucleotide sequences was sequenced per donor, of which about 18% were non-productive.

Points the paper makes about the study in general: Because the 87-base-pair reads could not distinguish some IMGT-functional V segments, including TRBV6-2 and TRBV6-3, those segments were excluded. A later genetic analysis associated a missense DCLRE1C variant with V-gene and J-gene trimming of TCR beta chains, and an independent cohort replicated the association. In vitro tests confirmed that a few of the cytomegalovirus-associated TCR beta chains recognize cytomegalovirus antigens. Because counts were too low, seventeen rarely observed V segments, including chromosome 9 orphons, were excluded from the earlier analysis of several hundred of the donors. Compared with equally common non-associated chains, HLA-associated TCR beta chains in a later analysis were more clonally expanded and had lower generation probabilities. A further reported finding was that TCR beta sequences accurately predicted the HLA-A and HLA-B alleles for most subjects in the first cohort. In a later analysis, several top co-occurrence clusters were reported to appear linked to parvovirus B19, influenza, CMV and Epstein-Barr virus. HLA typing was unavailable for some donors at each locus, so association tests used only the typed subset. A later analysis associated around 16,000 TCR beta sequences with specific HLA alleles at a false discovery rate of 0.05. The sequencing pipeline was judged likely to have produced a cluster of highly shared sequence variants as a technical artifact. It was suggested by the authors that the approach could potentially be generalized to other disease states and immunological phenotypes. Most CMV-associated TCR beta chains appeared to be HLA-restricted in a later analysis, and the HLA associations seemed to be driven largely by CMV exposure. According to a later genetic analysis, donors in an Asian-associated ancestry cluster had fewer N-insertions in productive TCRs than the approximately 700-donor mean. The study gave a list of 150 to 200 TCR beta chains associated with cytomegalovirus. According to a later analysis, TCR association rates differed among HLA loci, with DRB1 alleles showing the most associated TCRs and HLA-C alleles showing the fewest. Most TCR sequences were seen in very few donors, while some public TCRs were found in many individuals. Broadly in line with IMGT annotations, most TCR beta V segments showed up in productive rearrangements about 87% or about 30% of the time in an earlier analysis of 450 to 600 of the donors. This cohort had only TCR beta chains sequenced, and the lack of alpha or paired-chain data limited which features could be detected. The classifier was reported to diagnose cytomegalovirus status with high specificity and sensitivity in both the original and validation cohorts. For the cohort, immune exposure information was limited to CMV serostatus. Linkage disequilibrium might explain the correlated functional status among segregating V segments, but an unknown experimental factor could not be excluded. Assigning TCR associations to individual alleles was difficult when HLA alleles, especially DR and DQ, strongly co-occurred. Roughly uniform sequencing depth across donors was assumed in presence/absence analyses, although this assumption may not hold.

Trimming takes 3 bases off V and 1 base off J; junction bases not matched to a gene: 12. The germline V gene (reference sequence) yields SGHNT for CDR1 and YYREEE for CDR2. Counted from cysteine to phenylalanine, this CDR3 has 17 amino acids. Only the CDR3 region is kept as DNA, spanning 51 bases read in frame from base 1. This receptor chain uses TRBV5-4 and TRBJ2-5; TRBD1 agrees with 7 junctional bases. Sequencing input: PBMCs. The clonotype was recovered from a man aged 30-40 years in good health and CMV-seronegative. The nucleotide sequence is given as TGTGCCAGCAGCTCTAAAAGGGGGCCAAACCTCCAAGAGACCCAGTACTTC. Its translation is CASSSKRGPNLQETQYF.